Listed below are T cell receptor beta chains from one sample, sequenced in a study of blood T cells in healthy people across ages. TCRdb redid the calling of the 5' RACE reads with MiXCR, one entry per CDR3 protein. The sample carries roughly 800,000 distinct CDR3 sequences, 55% to 70% recorded once. The specimen sequenced was blood. These receptors were obtained from a man aged 25 to 45 in good health. CDR3s include the opening cysteine and the closing phenylalanine or tryptophan. The D gene is left open where the match is weak. Only part of the rows carry a size: once, few, many, or a class if the clone is expanded.

clone_size	v_call	j_call	d_call	cdr3_nt	cdr3_aa
few	TRBV30	TRBJ2-7	TRBD1	TGTGCCTGGGCCACCGGGACAGGGACCTACGAGCAGTACTTC	CAWATGTGTYEQYF
NA	TRBV6-2/TRBV6-3	TRBJ2-7	NA	TGTGCCAGCAGTTACTCGAGGCAGTACAATGAGCAGTACTTC	CASSYSRQYNEQYF
NA	TRBV20-1	TRBJ2-4	NA	TGCAGTGCTAGAGTGGGTAGGCAGTACTTC	CSARVGRQYF
NA	TRBV20-1	TRBJ2-1	TRBD2	TGCAGTGCTAAGACTAGCGGATACTACAATGAGCAGTTCTTC	CSAKTSGYYNEQFF
few	TRBV9	TRBJ2-1	NA	TGTGCCAGCAGCGTAGCGGGGGTCCGTTCCTACAATGAGCAGTTCTTC	CASSVAGVRSYNEQFF
NA	TRBV9	TRBJ2-5	TRBD1	TGTGCCAGCAGCGAGGGACAGGGGCAAGGGACCCAGTACTTC	CASSEGQGQGTQYF
NA	TRBV27	TRBJ2-5	NA	TGTGCCAGCAGTTTTTGGTACAGGTCGGGGGAAGAGACCCAGTACTTC	CASSFWYRSGEETQYF
NA	TRBV9	TRBJ2-7	TRBD2	TGTGCCAGCAGCGTAAGCGGGGGTGGCGAGCAGTACTTC	CASSVSGGGEQYF
NA	TRBV5-1	TRBJ2-7	NA	TGCGCCAGCAGCTTTGAAGGGGGGTACGACGAGCAGTACTTC	CASSFEGGYDEQYF
many	TRBV5-5	TRBJ2-3	NA	TGTGCCAGCAGCACCAGGACCGATACTAGGAAAGATACGCAGTATTTT	CASSTRTDTRKDTQYF